This T cell receptor beta chain is from a study of cytomegalovirus exposure and HLA in healthy donors. The CDR3 extends over 19 amino acids. V lost 1 base to trimming and J lost 0 bases; unmatched junction nucleotides: 7. Germline V CDR1 and CDR2: SGHDT, YYEEEE. Study results and caveats: The listing of some 170 TCR beta chains classed them as cytomegalovirus-associated.

The study ran its PCR with 60 Vbeta and 13 Jbeta primers. Libraries were prepared by immunoSEQ multiplex PCR; TCRdb keeps only in-frame clonotypes and omits some of them. Among 85,000 to 130,000 clones listed, approximately 79% were seen once. Details on this clone: Its target is not known.

Sample: PBMCs. The source is a man between 60 and 75 years old in good health and CMV-seropositive. The V gene is TRBV5-6, the J gene TRBJ2-6; 10 nucleotides agree with TRBD1. CDR3 in DNA: TGTGCCAGCAGCTTGTCCTTGGGACAGGGGTACTCTGGGGCCAACGTCCTGACTTTC. Protein: CASSLSLGQGYSGANVLTF.